This T cell receptor (beta chain) was sequenced in a study of T-cell reconstitution after alpha-beta-depleted transplantation in children. V gave up 3 bases and J gave up 0 bases; unmatched junction bases: 5. CDR3 length: 17 amino acids. Germline V gives CDR1 LGHNA, CDR2 YNFKEQ. The TCRbeta library incorporated unique molecular identifiers. TCRdb re-called the PCR reads through MiXCR, storing one row per CDR3 protein. Of hundreds of thousands of distinct CDR3 sequences listed, approximately 16% are singletons. This clonotype was obtained from a human donor who donated a stem cell graft to a child with acute myeloid leukemia. The specimen was PBMCs from the stem cell graft donor, collected from the stem cell graft. V is TRBV4-2 and J is TRBJ2-2, with 9 bases aligning to TRBD2. CDR3 residues: CASSQAVAGANTGELFF. As DNA, the CDR3 is TGTGCCAGCAGCCAGGCAGTAGCGGGAGCGAACACCGGGGAGCTGTTTTTT.